This section outlines one T cell receptor beta chain sequence together with its context. This clonotype appeared a few times. Its antigen specificity is not known. No quality values exist for individual bases; no much larger clone is one base distant. The entry originates in a study of T cells in Graves' hyperthyroidism and ophthalmopathy (dated by TCRdb to about 2019). About the study as a whole: Peripheral blood was sampled at the time of initial diagnosis, prior to any treatment. To identify TCR V-J signatures that set the groups apart, the researchers used a discovery cohort of 100 patients, made up of roughly 45 with Graves' ophthalmopathy and about 55 with stable Graves' hyperthyroidism. Prospective prediction of ophthalmopathy was tested in an independent validation cohort consisting of 18 hyperthyroidism patients and some 17 patients who later progressed to ophthalmopathy. The 100 or so discovery patients were randomly divided into training and test sets at a 7:3 ratio. The study also compared thyroid tissue and blood T-cell repertoires from more than 5 Graves' hyperthyroidism patients. Once sampling was done, hyperthyroidism patients were given methimazole at a starting dose of 30 mg daily, whereas ophthalmopathy patients were given high-dose intravenous methylprednisolone. The paper reports TCR Vbeta CDR3 sequencing of some 140 peripheral blood samples: over 40 ophthalmopathy, under 80 hyperthyroidism and around 17 progressor patients. Results and caveats for the whole study, not just this receptor: Blood samples also contained most of the expanded thyroid clonotypes (frequency above 0.001), which suggests that blood repertoires may reflect thyroid immune responses. Ophthalmopathy was separated from stable hyperthyroidism by a 13 V-J signature model, with approximately 90% sensitivity and approximately 81% specificity obtained in cross-validation and 80%/75% obtained in testing. No statistical method was used to fix the sample size in advance, and group allocation was not hidden from the investigators. In validation, progression to ophthalmopathy was predicted by the model with nearly 71% sensitivity and roughly 76% specificity, a median of roughly 6 months before onset.

Based on the germline V gene (reference sequence), the CDR1 and CDR2 sequences are SEHNR and FQNEAQ. Germline trimming: 4 bases from V, 3 bases from J; junction bases outside gene matches: 8. The CDR3 sequence holds 15 residues, the cysteine and phenylalanine included. The DNA shown is the 45-base CDR3, in frame from base 1. Amplification of TCR beta CDR3 regions was carried out from RNA transcripts. For the first round of RT-PCR on the TCR CDR3, the HTBI primer set was used together with the Qiagen OneStep RT-PCR kit. The libraries were constructed in a second round of multiplex PCR and then size-selected and purified. Paired-end sequencing of the libraries was performed with 100 bp reads on an Illumina HiSeq2000. On the authors' methods: SOAPnuke was used to process the raw data, with reads discarded if the reads contained adapters or uncalled bases, had a mean Phred below 15, or lacked an exact constant-primer or identifier match. COPE v1.2.5 was used to merge the high-quality paired reads, and each unique nucleotide sequence was defined as a clonotype. MiTCR v1.1 was used to align the clonotypes against IMGT TRBV, TRBD and TRBJ reference segments. The analysis included only V-J combinations with a frequency above 0.0001, which together covered roughly 99% of the repertoires. A TCS score was defined as the ratio of F50 (clonal expansion) to E x V (chaos), with BLOSUM62-based TCRdist applied between CDR3 peptides within each V-J. Welch's t-statistics and random forest reduced several hundred V-J features to 13, which were used in a naive Bayes classifier (R e1071). The public reads were reprocessed in TCRdb via fastp at Q25 and MiXCR, keeping in-frame beta chains. Under each unique CDR3 protein, matching rows form one entry showing the most common genes and DNA. The V and J calls follow TCRdb's processing rather than the paper's. The sample table records about 700,000 distinct CDR3 sequences; about 15% of these occur just once. The ten largest clones take up roughly 10% of the sample.

Graves' hyperthyroidism was defined as stable when no progression to ophthalmopathy occurred over 18 months of follow-up. Hyperthyroidism patients were aged 18 to 65 years and newly diagnosed, with disease duration of less than 2 months. The study excluded patients with uncontrolled infections, other autoimmune diseases, pregnancy or lactation. Diagnoses relied on clinical symptoms, serum thyroxine and TRAb, thyroid ultrasound and orbital computed tomography. PBMCs were separated from roughly 10 ml of fresh peripheral blood using Ficoll-Paque density gradient centrifugation. Total RNA was extracted with Trizol reagent, and quality was checked on an Agilent 2100 Bioanalyzer.

The chain was built from TRBV7-9 and TRBJ2-7, with TRBD1 matching 8 junction bases. Sequencing was performed on blood. The sequence derives from a woman younger than 30 with Graves' hyperthyroidism. The nucleotide sequence reads TGTGCCAGCAGCTCGGGACAGGCTTCAAACTACGAGCAGTACTTC. This encodes CASSSGQASNYEQYF.